Sequencing of this T cell receptor beta chain was carried out in a study of blood T cell repertoires in COVID-19. The study recruited people aged roughly 18 to 95 years across roughly 25 US areas. Membership in each cohort depended on participant-reported clinical history. This CDR3 spans 13 amino acids. Germline CDR1 MDHEN, CDR2 SYDVKM. Trimming left V 8 bases short and J 5 bases short, with 14 bases between. Method: immunoSEQ multiplex PCR; TCRdb's copy keeps in-frame clones and lacks some. The sample lists about 250,000 clones, around four fifths seen once, with approximately 3.8% in the top ten. The sequence was obtained from a woman in her thirties or forties who had been exposed to COVID-19. V usage is TRBV28 and J usage is TRBJ2-3; D perhaps matches TRBD2 (5 bases). The sequenced sample was PBMCs or T cells enriched from blood (not recorded which). DNA of the CDR3: TGTGCCAGCTGGACTTCCGCGGGAGATACGCAGTATTTT. Amino acid sequence: CASWTSAGDTQYF.